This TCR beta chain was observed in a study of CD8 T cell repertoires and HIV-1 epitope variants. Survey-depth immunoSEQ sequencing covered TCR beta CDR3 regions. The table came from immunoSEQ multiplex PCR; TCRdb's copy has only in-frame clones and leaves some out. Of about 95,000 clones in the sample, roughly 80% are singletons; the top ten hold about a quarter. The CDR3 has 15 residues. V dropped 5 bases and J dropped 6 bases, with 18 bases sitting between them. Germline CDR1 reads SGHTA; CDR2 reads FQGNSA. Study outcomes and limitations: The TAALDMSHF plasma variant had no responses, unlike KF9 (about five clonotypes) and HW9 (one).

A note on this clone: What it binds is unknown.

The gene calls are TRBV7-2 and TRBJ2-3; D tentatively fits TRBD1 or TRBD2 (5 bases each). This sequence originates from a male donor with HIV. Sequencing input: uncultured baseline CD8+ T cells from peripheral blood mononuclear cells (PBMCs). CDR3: CASSPRSGEGDTQYF. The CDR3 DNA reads TGTGCCAGCAGCCCCCGGAGCGGTGAGGGGGATACGCAGTATTTT.